This is a list of T cell receptor beta chains from one sample in a study of early T cells in non-severe SARS-CoV-2 infection. TCRdb re-called the 5' RACE reads with MiXCR, one entry per CDR3 protein. The sample has over 95,000 distinct CDR3 sequences, roughly 17% seen once. Sequencing was done on a sample of whole blood. Source of these receptors: an adult who was a healthcare worker with PCR-confirmed SARS-CoV-2 infection or an uninfected control (not recorded which). Both conserved end residues are part of each CDR3. A D gene is named only where the DNA matches it firmly. For some rows the clone size is stated as once, few or many, or as a class when expanded; others skip it.

v_gene	d_gene	abundance	j_gene	CDR3aa	CDR3nt
TRBV10-3	.	.	TRBJ2-3	CAISSSLDTQYF	TGTGCCATCAGTAGCTCCTTGGATACGCAGTATTTT
TRBV5-8	.	few	TRBJ2-1	CASSPGRSSYNEQFF	TGTGCCAGCAGCCCAGGCAGGAGCTCCTACAATGAGCAGTTCTTC
TRBV6-2/TRBV6-3	TRBD2	many	TRBJ2-1	CASSETSGGYSEQFF	TGTGCCAGCAGTGAGACTAGCGGGGGGTATTCTGAGCAGTTCTTC
TRBV2	TRBD2	many	TRBJ2-7	CASSETLAGQYF	TGTGCCAGCAGTGAAACGCTAGCGGGGCAGTACTTC
TRBV7-2	.	many	TRBJ2-2	CASSPVLGARTGELFF	TGTGCCAGCAGCCCCGTCCTGGGAGCGCGTACCGGGGAGCTGTTTTTT
TRBV7-2	TRBD2	.	TRBJ2-5	CASSFSTSGETQYF	TGTGCCAGCAGCTTTTCTACTAGCGGAGAGACCCAGTACTTC
TRBV11-2	.	many	TRBJ1-6	CASSFNSYNSPLHF	TGTGCCAGCAGCTTTAACTCCTATAATTCACCCCTCCACTTT
TRBV6-5	TRBD2	.	TRBJ2-3	CASSYTSETTDTQYF	TGTGCCAGCAGTTATACTAGCGAAACCACAGATACGCAGTATTTT
TRBV6-5	TRBD1	.	TRBJ1-1	CASRTGGTEAFF	TGTGCCAGCAGGACAGGGGGCACTGAAGCTTTCTTT
TRBV7-2	TRBD2	few	TRBJ2-1	CASSLGISGAYNEQFF	TGTGCCAGCAGCTTAGGTATAAGCGGGGCTTACAATGAGCAGTTCTTC
TRBV18	.	few	TRBJ2-5	CASSQPYRWEVKETQYF	TGTGCCAGCTCACAGCCCTATCGATGGGAAGTAAAAGAGACCCAGTACTTC
TRBV4-3	.	.	TRBJ2-1	CASSQWGLAKYNEQFF	TGCGCCAGCAGCCAATGGGGACTGGCTAAGTACAATGAGCAGTTCTTC
TRBV14	.	few	TRBJ2-1	CASSQGLGFFQFF	TGTGCCAGCAGCCAAGGTCTGGGATTCTTCCAGTTCTTC
TRBV2	.	.	TRBJ1-5	CASSEDWQGNQPQHF	TGTGCCAGCAGTGAAGATTGGCAGGGGAATCAGCCCCAGCATTTT
TRBV6-5	.	.	TRBJ2-6	CASETGSGANVLTF	TGTGCCAGCGAGACGGGTTCTGGGGCCAACGTCCTGACTTTC
TRBV19	TRBD1	.	TRBJ1-4	CASSGTATNEKLFF	TGTGCCAGCTCCGGGACAGCAACTAATGAAAAACTGTTTTTT
TRBV7-9	.	few	TRBJ2-7	CASSSWGSYEQYF	TGTGCCAGCAGCTCTTGGGGTTCCTACGAGCAGTACTTC
TRBV20-1	.	many	TRBJ1-2	CSARNNRDFQYTF	TGCAGTGCTAGAAATAACCGGGATTTTCAGTACACCTTC
TRBV6-5	TRBD1	.	TRBJ1-2	CASTRQGAFCGYTF	TGTGCCAGCACCCGACAGGGGGCTTTCTGTGGCTACACCTTC
TRBV6-6	.	few	TRBJ2-7	CASSYSDPREYEQYF	TGTGCCAGCAGTTACTCGGATCCACGGGAGTACGAGCAGTACTTC